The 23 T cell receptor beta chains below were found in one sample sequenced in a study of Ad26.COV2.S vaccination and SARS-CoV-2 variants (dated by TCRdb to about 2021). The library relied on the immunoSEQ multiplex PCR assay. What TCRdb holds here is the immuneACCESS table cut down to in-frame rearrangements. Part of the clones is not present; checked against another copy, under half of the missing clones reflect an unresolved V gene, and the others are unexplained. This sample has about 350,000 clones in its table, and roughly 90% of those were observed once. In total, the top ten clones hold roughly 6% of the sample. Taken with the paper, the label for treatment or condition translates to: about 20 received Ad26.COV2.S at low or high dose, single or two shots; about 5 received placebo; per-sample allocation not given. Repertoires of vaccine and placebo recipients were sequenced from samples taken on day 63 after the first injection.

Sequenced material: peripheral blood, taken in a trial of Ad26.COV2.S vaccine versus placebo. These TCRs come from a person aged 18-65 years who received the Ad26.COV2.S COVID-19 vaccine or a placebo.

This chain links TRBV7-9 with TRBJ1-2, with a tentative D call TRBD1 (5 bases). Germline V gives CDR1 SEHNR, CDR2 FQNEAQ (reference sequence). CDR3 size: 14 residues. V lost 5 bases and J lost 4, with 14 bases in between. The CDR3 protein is CASSPWDGPYGYTF. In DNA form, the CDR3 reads TGTGCCAGCAGCCCCTGGGACGGACCCTATGGCTACACCTTC.

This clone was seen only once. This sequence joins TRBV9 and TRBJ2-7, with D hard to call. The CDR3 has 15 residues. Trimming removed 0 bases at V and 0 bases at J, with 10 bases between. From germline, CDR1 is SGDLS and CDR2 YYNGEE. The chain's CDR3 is CASSVGQESSYEQYF. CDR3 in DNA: TGTGCCAGCAGCGTAGGGCAGGAGAGCTCCTACGAGCAGTACTTC. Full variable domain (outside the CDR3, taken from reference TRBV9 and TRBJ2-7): DSGVTQTPKHLITATGQRVTLRCSPRSGDLSVYWYQQSLDQGLQFLIQYYNGEERAKGNILERFSAQQFPDLHSELNLSSLELGDSALYFCASSVGQESSYEQYFGPGTRLTVT.

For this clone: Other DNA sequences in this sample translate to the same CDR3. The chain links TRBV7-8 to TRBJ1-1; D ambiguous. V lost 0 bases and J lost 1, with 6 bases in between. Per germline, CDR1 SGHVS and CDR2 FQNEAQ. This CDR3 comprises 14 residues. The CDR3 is CASSLARGNTEAFF. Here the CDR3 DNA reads TGTGCCAGCAGCTTAGCGCGGGGGAACACTGAAGCTTTCTTT.

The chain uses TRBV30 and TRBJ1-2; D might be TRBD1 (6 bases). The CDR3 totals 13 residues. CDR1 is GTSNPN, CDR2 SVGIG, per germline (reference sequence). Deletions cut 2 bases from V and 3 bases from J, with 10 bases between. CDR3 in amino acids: CAWSTGSHYGYTF. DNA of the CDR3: TGTGCCTGGAGTACAGGGTCCCACTATGGCTACACCTTC.

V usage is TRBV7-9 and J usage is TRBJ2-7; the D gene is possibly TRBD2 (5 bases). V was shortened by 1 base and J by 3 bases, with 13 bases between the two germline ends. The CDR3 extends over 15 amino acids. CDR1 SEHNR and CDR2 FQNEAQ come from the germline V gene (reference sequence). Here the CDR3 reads CASSLGLSDYYEQYF. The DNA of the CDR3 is TGTGCCAGCAGCTTAGGCTTGTCCGACTACTACGAGCAGTACTTC.

CDR3 region: CASGGGDGNTIYF. For the CDR3, the DNA is TGTGCCAGCGGGGGGGGCGATGGAAACACCATATATTTT. The gene calls are TRBV7-2 and TRBJ1-3; tentative D call: TRBD1 (6 bases). The CDR3 spans 13 residues. V dropped 8 bases and J dropped 3 bases, with 11 bases sitting between them. The germline V gene has CDR1 SGHTA and CDR2 FQGNSA. The whole variable domain, filled in from reference TRBV7-2 and TRBJ1-3, reads GAGVSQSPSNKVTEKGKDVELRCDPISGHTALYWYRQSLGQGLEFLIYFQGNSAPDKSGLPSDRFSAERTGGSVSTLTIQRTQQEDSAVYLCASGGGDGNTIYFGEGSWLTVV.

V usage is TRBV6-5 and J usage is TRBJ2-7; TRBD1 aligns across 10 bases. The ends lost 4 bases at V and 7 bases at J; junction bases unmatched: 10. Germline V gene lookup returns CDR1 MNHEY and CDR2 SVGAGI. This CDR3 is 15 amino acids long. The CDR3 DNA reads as TGTGCCAGCAGTTCGAGGGACAGGGGTCTTTCTGAGCAGTACTTC. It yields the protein CASSSRDRGLSEQYF.

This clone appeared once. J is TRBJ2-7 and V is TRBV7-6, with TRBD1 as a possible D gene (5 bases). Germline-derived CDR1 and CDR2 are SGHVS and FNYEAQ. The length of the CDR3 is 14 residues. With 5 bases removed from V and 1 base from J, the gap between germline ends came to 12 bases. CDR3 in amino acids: CASSLSTGSYEQYF. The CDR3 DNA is TGTGCCAGCAGCCTGTCCACAGGTTCCTACGAGCAGTACTTC.

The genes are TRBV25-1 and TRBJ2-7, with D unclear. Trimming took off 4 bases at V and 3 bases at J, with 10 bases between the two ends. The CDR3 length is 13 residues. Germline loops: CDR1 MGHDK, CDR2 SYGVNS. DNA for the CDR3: TGTGCCAGCAGTGCGAGGACCAACTACGAGCAGTACTTC. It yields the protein CASSARTNYEQYF.

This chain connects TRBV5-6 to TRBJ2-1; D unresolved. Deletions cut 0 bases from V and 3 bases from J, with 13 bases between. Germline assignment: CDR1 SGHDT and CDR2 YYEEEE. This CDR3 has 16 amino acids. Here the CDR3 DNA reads TGTGCCAGCAGCTTGGAGGGCCCGAGCGTCTACAATGAGCAGTTCTTC. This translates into CASSLEGPSVYNEQFF. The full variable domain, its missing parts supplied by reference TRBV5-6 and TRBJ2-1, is DAGVTQSPTHLIKTRGQQVTLRCSPKSGHDTVSWYQQALGQGPQFIFQYYEEEERQRGNFPDRFSGHQFPNYSSELNVNALLLGDSALYLCASSLEGPSVYNEQFFGPGTRLTVL.

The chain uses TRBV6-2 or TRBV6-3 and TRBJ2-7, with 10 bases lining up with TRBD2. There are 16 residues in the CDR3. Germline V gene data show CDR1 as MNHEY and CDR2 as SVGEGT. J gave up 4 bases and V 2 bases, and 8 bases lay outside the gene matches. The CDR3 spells CASSYPSSGGSYEQYF. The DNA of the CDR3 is TGTGCCAGCAGTTACCCGTCTAGCGGGGGATCGTACGAGCAGTACTTC.

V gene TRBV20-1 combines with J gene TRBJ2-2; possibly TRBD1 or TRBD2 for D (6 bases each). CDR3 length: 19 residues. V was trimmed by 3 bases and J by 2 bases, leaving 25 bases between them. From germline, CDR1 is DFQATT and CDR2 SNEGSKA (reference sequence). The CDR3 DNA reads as TGCAGTGCTAGTATTATCCTAGGAGGGGGAGGCCCCAACACCGGGGAGCTGTTTTTT. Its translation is CSASIILGGGGPNTGELFF.

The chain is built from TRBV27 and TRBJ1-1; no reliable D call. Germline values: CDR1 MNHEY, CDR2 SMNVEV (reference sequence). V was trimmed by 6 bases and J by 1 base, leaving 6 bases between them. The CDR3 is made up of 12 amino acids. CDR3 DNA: TGTGCCAGCAGGTTCCAGAACACTGAAGCTTTCTTT. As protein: CASRFQNTEAFF.

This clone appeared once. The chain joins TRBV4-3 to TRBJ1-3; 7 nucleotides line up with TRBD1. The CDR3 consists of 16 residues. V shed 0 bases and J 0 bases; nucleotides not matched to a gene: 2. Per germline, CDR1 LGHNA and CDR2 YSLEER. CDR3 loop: CASSQDQGDSGNTIYF. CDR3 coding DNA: TGCGCCAGCAGCCAAGATCAGGGGGACTCTGGAAACACCATATATTTT.

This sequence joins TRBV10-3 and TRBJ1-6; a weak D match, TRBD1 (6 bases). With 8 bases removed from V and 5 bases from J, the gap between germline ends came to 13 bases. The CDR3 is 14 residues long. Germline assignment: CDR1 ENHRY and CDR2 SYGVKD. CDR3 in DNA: TGTGCCATCCAGGGGCGGACGGATAATTCACCCCTCCACTTT. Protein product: CAIQGRTDNSPLHF.

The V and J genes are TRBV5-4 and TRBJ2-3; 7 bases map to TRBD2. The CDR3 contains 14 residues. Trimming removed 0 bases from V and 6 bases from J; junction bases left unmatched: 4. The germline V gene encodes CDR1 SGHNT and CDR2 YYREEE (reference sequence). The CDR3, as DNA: TGTGCCAGCAGCTTGGGACTAGCCAGCGATACGCAGTATTTT. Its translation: CASSLGLASDTQYF. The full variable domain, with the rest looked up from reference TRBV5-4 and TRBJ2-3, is ETGVTQSPTHLIKTRGQQVTLRCSSQSGHNTVSWYQQALGQGPQFIFQYYREEENGRGNFPPRFSGLQFPNYSSELNVNALELDDSALYLCASSLGLASDTQYFGPGTRLTVL.

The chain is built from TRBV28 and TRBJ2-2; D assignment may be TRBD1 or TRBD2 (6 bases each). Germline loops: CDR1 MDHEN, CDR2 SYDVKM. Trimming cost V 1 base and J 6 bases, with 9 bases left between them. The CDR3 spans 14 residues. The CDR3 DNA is TGTGCCAGCAGTTTATTGAGGGGGGCCGGGGAGCTGTTTTTT. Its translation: CASSLLRGAGELFF.

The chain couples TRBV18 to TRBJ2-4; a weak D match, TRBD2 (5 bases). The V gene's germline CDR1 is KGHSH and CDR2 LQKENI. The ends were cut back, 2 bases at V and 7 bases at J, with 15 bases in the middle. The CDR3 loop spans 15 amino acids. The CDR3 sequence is CASSPTGSRRNIQYF. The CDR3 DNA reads TGTGCCAGCTCACCAACGGGTTCGCGGAGGAACATTCAGTACTTC.

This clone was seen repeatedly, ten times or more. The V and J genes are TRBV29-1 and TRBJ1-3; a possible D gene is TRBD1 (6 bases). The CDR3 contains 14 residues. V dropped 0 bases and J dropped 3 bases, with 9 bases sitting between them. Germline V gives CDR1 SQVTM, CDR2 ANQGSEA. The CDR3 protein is CSVEEGAFGNTIYF. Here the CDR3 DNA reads TGCAGCGTTGAAGAGGGGGCTTTTGGAAACACCATATATTTT.

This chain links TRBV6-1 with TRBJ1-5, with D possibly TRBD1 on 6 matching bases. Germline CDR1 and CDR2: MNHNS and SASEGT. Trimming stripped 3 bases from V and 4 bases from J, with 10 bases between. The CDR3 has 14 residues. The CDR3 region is CASSEDSENQPQHF. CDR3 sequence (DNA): TGTGCCAGCAGTGAGGACAGTGAAAATCAGCCCCAGCATTTT.

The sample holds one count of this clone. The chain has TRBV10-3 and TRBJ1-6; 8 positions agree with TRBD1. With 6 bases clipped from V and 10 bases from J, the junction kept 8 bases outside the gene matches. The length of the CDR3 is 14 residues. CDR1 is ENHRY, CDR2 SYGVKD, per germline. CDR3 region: CAIRPDRGGSPLHF. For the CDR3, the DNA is TGTGCCATCAGACCAGACAGGGGAGGGTCACCCCTCCACTTT.

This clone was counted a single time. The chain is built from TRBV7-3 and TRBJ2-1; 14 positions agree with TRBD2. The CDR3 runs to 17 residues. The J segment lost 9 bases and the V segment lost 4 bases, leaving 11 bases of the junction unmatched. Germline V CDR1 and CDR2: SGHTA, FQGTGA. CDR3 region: CASSWGLAGEPYGEQFF. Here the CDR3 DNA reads TGTGCCAGCAGCTGGGGACTAGCGGGAGAACCCTACGGTGAGCAGTTCTTC.

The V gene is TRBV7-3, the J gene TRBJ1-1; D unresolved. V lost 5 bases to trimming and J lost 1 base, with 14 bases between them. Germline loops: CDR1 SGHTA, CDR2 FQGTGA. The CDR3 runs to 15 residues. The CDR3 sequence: CASSPGGRQNTEAFF. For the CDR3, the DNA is TGTGCCAGCAGCCCTGGAGGCAGGCAGAACACTGAAGCTTTCTTT.